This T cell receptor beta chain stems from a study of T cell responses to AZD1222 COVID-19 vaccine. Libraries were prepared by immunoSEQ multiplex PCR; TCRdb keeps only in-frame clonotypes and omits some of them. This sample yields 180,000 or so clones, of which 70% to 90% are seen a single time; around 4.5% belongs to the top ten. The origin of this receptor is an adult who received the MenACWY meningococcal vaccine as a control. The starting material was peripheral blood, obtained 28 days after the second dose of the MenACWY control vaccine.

The CDR3 here is CASSFGLAGGDTQYF. For the CDR3, the DNA is TGTGCCAGCAGCTTTGGGCTAGCGGGAGGAGATACGCAGTATTTT. J is TRBJ2-3 and V is TRBV7-2; 11 nucleotides agree with TRBD2. The CDR3 is 15 residues long. The germline V gene has CDR1 SGHTA and CDR2 FQGNSA. Unmatched junction bases numbered 4, after V lost 3 bases and J lost 5 bases.